The 13 T cell receptor beta chains below come from one sample, sequenced in a study of blood T cell repertoires in COVID-19. Assay: immunoSEQ multiplex PCR; the TCRdb copy retains only in-frame clones and omits some. The sample lists approximately 270,000 clones, about 91% seen once, with approximately 1.2% in the top ten. Sequencing input: PBMCs or T cells enriched from blood (not recorded which). The origin of the receptors is a human donor in a cohort exposed to, infected with or recovered from COVID-19 (not recorded which). The donor label of this sample is uncertain.

CDR3 region: CASSLIGQNYGYTF. The CDR3 region has the DNA TGTGCCAGTAGCCTAATAGGACAGAACTATGGCTACACCTTC. V is TRBV19 and J is TRBJ1-2; D perhaps matches TRBD1 (6 bases). Germline CDR1 and CDR2: LNHDA and SQIVND (reference sequence). V was cut by 6 bases and J by 2 bases, with 13 bases left in between. The CDR3 contains 14 residues.

This chain uses TRBV14 with TRBJ2-5; TRBD1 is a possible D gene (5 bases). Germline CDR1 SGHDN, CDR2 FVKESK. CDR3 length equals 15 residues. Trimming cost V 1 base and J 0 bases, with 9 bases left between them. CDR3 sequence (DNA): TGTGCCAGCAGCCAAGTGACAGCCTACCAAGAGACCCAGTACTTC. It specifies CASSQVTAYQETQYF.

This chain connects TRBV18 to TRBJ1-1; 7 nucleotides line up with TRBD1. The CDR3 covers 12 residues. V shed 6 bases, J shed 8 bases, and the junction held 6 bases outside the gene matches. Germline V lookup: CDR1 KGHSH, CDR2 LQKENI. The CDR3 nucleotides are TGTGCCAGCTCTCCAAAGGGGGCGGAAGCTTTCTTT. As protein: CASSPKGAEAFF.

The V gene is TRBV14, the J gene TRBJ1-2; possibly TRBD1 for D (5 bases). Between the trimmed V and J ends, which lost 0 bases and 8 bases, there was a span of 19 bases. The CDR3 extends over 16 amino acids. CDR1 is SGHDN and CDR2 is FVKESK in the germline V gene. CDR3 nucleotide sequence: TGTGCCAGCAGCCAAGATTCGGTCGCAGGGTTGGGAGGCTACACCTTC. Residues: CASSQDSVAGLGGYTF. Full variable domain (outside the CDR3, taken from reference TRBV14 and TRBJ1-2): EAGVTQFPSHSVIEKGQTVTLRCDPISGHDNLYWYRRVMGKEIKFLLHFVKESKQDESGMPNNRFLAERTGGTYSTLKVQPAELEDSGVYFCASSQDSVAGLGGYTFGSGTRLTVV.

This clone came up a few times. The rearrangement uses TRBV29-1 and TRBJ1-2; TRBD1 aligns across 8 bases. Losses at the gene ends were 3 bases for V and 4 bases for J; bases not matched to a gene: 13. The CDR3 consists of 16 residues. Germline V CDR1 and CDR2: SQVTM, ANQGSEA. In nucleotides, the CDR3 is TGCAGCGTTGACCCACTAGGACAGGGAAGAACCTATGGCTACACCTTC. Translating it yields CSVDPLGQGRTYGYTF.

This clone was observed once. The chain has TRBV15 and TRBJ1-1, with 7 bases aligning to TRBD1. The junction had 12 bases not matched to a gene; V was cut back by 1 base and J by 1 base. The CDR3 is 18 residues long. The germline CDR1 and CDR2 sequences are LNHNV and YYDKDF (reference sequence). This CDR3 reads CATSRGGQSIPSNTEAFF. The CDR3 region has the DNA TGTGCCACCAGCAGAGGGGGACAGTCCATACCCTCGAACACTGAAGCTTTCTTT. Drawing the rest from reference TRBV15 and TRBJ1-1, the complete variable domain is DAMVIQNPRYQVTQFGKPVTLSCSQTLNHNVMYWYQQKSSQAPKLLFHYYDKDFNNEADTPDNFQSRRPNTSFCFLDIRSPGLGDTAMYLCATSRGGQSIPSNTEAFFGQGTRLTVV.

This sequence joins TRBV27 and TRBJ2-7; the D is unclear. The V gene lost 3 bases and the J gene lost 0 bases, with 15 bases spanning the gap. CDR3 length: 16 amino acids. CDR1 is MNHEY, CDR2 SMNVEV, per germline (reference sequence). The CDR3 sequence: CASSFQLAGISYEQYF. Written as DNA, the CDR3 is TGTGCCAGCAGTTTCCAACTGGCAGGCATCTCCTACGAGCAGTACTTC.

The V gene is TRBV6-1, the J gene TRBJ2-7; 13 nucleotides align to TRBD2. Germline V CDR1 and CDR2: MNHNS, SASEGT. This CDR3 spans 16 amino acids. V shed 0 bases and J 3 bases; nucleotides not matched to a gene: 2. The CDR3 bases are TGTGCCAGCAGTGAAGCACTAGCGGGGGGGGGCTACGAGCAGTACTTC. This translates into CASSEALAGGGYEQYF.

This clone was seen once. The chain carries TRBV7-2 and TRBJ2-5, with D perhaps matching TRBD2 (6 bases). Trimming took 1 base from V and 2 from J, leaving 17 bases between them. This CDR3 is 17 amino acids long. CDR1 is SGHTA, CDR2 FQGNSA, per germline. In DNA form, the CDR3 reads TGTGCCAGCAGCTTAGAATCCGCTAGCGACGCACAAGAGACCCAGTACTTC. This codes for CASSLESASDAQETQYF.

J is TRBJ1-5 and V is TRBV12-3 or TRBV12-4; D is possibly TRBD1 (6 bases). This CDR3 has 13 amino acids. The V gene lost 5 bases and the J gene lost 4 bases, with 9 bases spanning the gap. The chain's CDR3 is CASSRQENQPQHF. The CDR3 nucleotides are TGTGCCAGCAGTCGACAGGAGAATCAGCCCCAGCATTTT.

The chain has TRBV6-1 and TRBJ1-1; D is uncertain. Germline assignment: CDR1 MNHNS and CDR2 SASEGT. CDR3 length: 13 residues. V lost 3 bases and J lost 0, with 5 bases in between. CDR3 in DNA: TGTGCCAGCAGTGAGAGCCTGAACACTGAAGCTTTCTTT. This encodes CASSESLNTEAFF.

V is TRBV9 and J is TRBJ1-1; TRBD1 aligns across 9 bases. The V segment lost 2 bases and the J segment 4 bases; nucleotides outside the gene matches: 3. CDR1 is SGDLS, CDR2 YYNGEE, per germline. There are 14 residues in the CDR3. The CDR3 region has the DNA TGTGCCAGCAGCGTGGGACAGGGCGGCACTGAAGCTTTCTTT. It translates to CASSVGQGGTEAFF.

The rearrangement uses TRBV7-2 and TRBJ2-5; D gene ambiguous. This CDR3 spans 13 amino acids. Germline lookup yields CDR1 SGHTA and CDR2 FQGNSA. V dropped 3 bases and J dropped 2 bases, with 7 bases sitting between them. As DNA, the CDR3 is TGTGCCAGCAGCTTTCCCTTACAAGAGACCCAGTACTTC. Translated: CASSFPLQETQYF.